This T cell receptor beta chain was documented in a study of vaccination effects on CD4 cells after COVID-19 (dated 2022 in TCRdb). Context from the whole study: Across the study, the median time from the second dose to post-vaccine sampling was 72 days (range 14 to 241). The study compared SARS-CoV-2 spike-specific CD4+ TCR repertoires before and after mRNA vaccination in COVID-19 convalescent patients and infection-naive vaccine recipients. A total of over nine COVID-19 convalescent patients and a handful of SARS-CoV-2-naive healthy vaccine recipients were included in the full study. The Oncomine TCR Beta short-read assay on an Illumina iSeq 100 was used to sequence cultures from other donors in the study. Broad study findings and their caveats: Only a small number of convalescent patients were included, and no early post-infection timepoints were available, which limited the study. Clones induced by infection and clones induced by vaccination both contracted markedly at late timepoints after vaccination, which fits with T cell responses waning over time. Among healthy vaccine recipients, nearly all vaccine-induced clones were SARS-CoV-2 mono-reactive, and just 1 of 255 was cross-reactive with common cold coronaviruses.

For this clone: Its binding antigen is unknown. Per-base quality was not reported, and no clone a single base away is much larger than it.

The library relied on the immunoSEQ multiplex PCR assay. DNA from the CD4+ T cells that had been cultured and isolated underwent TCR beta CDR3 sequencing. Turning to the authors' computational methods: Non-productive TCR sequences were discarded, and reads were trimmed to the CDR3 region, with only CDR3s of 7 or more amino acids retained. Antigen-specific clonotypes were identified with the MANAFEST web app by comparing expansion in peptide wells against reference cultures. Positive clones required FDR<0.05 expansion versus reference and all other wells, odds ratio above 5, and frequency above 0.1% in two replicate wells. A clonotype was defined as cross-reactive if the clonotype was significantly expanded both in SARS-CoV-2 spike wells and in at least one common cold coronavirus spike condition. CDR3 similarity was assessed by Levenshtein distance using the stringdist R package, and unrooted trees were constructed with ape in R 3.6.1. TCRdb stores this immuneACCESS table with in-frame sequences only. Part of the clones is absent; in the studies checked, under half of the shortfall reflects unresolved V genes, and no reason is known for the rest. That table supplies the V and J calls and clone size; D and trimming were determined from the DNA. The sample table lists tens of thousands of clones, about three quarters of them with a count of one. The ten largest make up 10% of the sample.

In the ViraFEST assay, PBMC were stimulated with viral peptide pools, and antigen-specific CD4+ T cell clonotypes were then identified by expansion using TCR sequencing. After less than eleven days of culture, CD4+ T cells were isolated with the EasySep CD4+ T cell isolation kit. Each participant got two doses of an mRNA SARS-CoV-2 vaccine, either BNT162b2 or mRNA-1273. Healthy vaccine recipients had no prior SARS-CoV-2 infection, confirmed by negative nucleocapsid antibodies before and after vaccination. About 2.1 million PBMC per well were cultured with approximately 10 ug/ml peptides in IMDM containing roughly 5% human AB serum, about 9.6 IU/ml IL-2 and gentamicin. On days 3 and 7, half of the culture medium was replaced with fresh IL-2-containing medium. Unless otherwise noted, each peptide stimulation condition was cultured in triplicate wells. PBMC were separated from whole blood using Ficoll-Paque Plus gradient centrifugation and were then either cryopreserved at -140C or used fresh. The overlapping peptide pools covered the spike proteins of SARS-CoV-2 and of the common cold coronaviruses HCoV-NL63, HCoV-OC43 and HCoV-229E. The QIAamp micro DNA kit was used to extract genomic DNA from the cultured CD4+ T cells.

Unmatched junction bases come to 3, with V trimmed by 2 bases and J by 4 bases. The germline V gene encodes CDR1 ENHRY and CDR2 SYGVKD. The CDR3 covers 15 residues, taking in both the cysteine and the phenylalanine. This entry keeps only the CDR3 DNA: 45 bases, framed from base 1. The sequence links TRBV10-3 to TRBJ2-2; a stretch of 8 junction bases matches TRBD2. The specimen comprised CD4+ T cells from PBMCs cultured with HCoV-NL63 spike peptides, sampled after COVID-19 vaccination. In light of the paper, this sample's cell subset or site label describes: HCoV-NL63 spike overlapping peptide pool stimulation. This TCR was sampled from a human donor who received a COVID-19 vaccine. The nucleotide sequence is given as TGTGCCATCAGTGAGGGACTAGCTTTCACCGGGGAGCTGTTTTTT. This translates into CAISEGLAFTGELFF.